This TCR beta chain was recorded in a study of blood T cell repertoires in COVID-19. The wider study: Acute and convalescent COVID-19 samples came from the United States, Italy and Spain. T cells, B-cell-depleted T cells, or PBMCs provided the cDNA or gDNA that served as material.

Per the original methods: Estimates of nucleated cell counts were drawn from the amplification of reference gene primers. TCRdb's copy holds only in-frame clones and misses some; the assay was immunoSEQ multiplex PCR. V and J calls and clone size follow that table, whereas D and trimming were derived from the DNA. The sample carries under 300,000 clones, around four fifths recorded once. The sample comprised peripheral blood. The origin of this receptor is a man older than 75 with acute or convalescent COVID-19.

The CDR3 nucleotides are TGTGCCAGCAGCCTTACTAGCGGGGGGGTAGATACGCAGTATTTT. Protein product: CASSLTSGGVDTQYF. The rearrangement joins TRBV3-1 (or the pseudogene TRBV3-2) to TRBJ2-3; TRBD2 matches at 13 bases. With V trimmed by 4 bases and J by 5 bases, 3 bases remained unmatched. Germline CDR1 reads LGHDT; CDR2 reads YNNKEL (reference sequence). The CDR3 loop spans 15 amino acids.